Following are 12 T cell receptor beta chains from one sample sequenced in a study of tumor-infiltrating lymphocytes in localized non-small cell lung cancer (dated by TCRdb to 2020 to 2022). The library was prepared using the immunoSEQ multiplex PCR assay. TCRdb holds this immuneACCESS table with in-frame rearrangements only. Some clones are missing; in checked studies, unresolved V genes explain under half, and the rest has no known cause. This sample lists under 7,500 clones; around 60% were detected once. About 12% of the sample is taken by the ten largest. Sequencing used lung tumor tissue. These receptors originate from a human donor with non-small cell lung cancer.

The chain links TRBV4-1 to TRBJ2-1, with 10 nucleotides matching TRBD2. J gave up 0 bases and V 0 bases, and 8 bases lay outside the gene matches. The CDR3 spans 19 residues. Germline V gene data show CDR1 as MGHRA and CDR2 as YSYEKL. CDR3 sequence (DNA): TGCGCCAGCAGCCAAGATCCGAGCGGGGGGGCGAGCTCCTACAATGAGCAGTTCTTC. This translates into CASSQDPSGGASSYNEQFF.

The rearrangement uses TRBV7-8 and TRBJ1-2; 9 bases are a match to TRBD1. This CDR3 is 15 amino acids long. Trimming cost V 1 base and J 3 bases; bases outside gene matches: 3. CDR1 SGHVS and CDR2 FQNEAQ come from the germline V gene. CDR3 sequence (DNA): TGTGCCAGCAGCTTAGGACAGGGGGGCGACTATGGCTACACCTTC. It encodes CASSLGQGGDYGYTF.

This clone was detected a few times. The chain uses TRBV6-1 and TRBJ2-5; D is perhaps TRBD1 (6 bases). Looked up from germline, CDR1 is MNHNS and CDR2 is SASEGT. The V end lost 4 bases, the J end lost 0 bases, and 15 bases lay between the germline ends. The CDR3 length is 16 residues. CDR3 region: CASSAYPDRHQETQYF. CDR3 nucleotide sequence: TGTGCCAGCAGTGCATATCCTGACAGGCACCAAGAGACCCAGTACTTC.

This chain joins TRBV25-1 and TRBJ1-3; D is undetermined. CDR1 is MGHDK, CDR2 SYGVNS, per germline. V lost 5 bases to trimming and J lost 0 bases, with 8 bases between them. This CDR3 spans 14 amino acids. CDR3 DNA: TGTGCCAGCAGTCTCGGGTCCTCTGGAAACACCATATATTTT. This sequence encodes CASSLGSSGNTIYF.

This clone has just a few counts. This chain joins TRBV27 and TRBJ1-3, with 7 bases lining up with TRBD1. Looked up from germline, CDR1 is MNHEY and CDR2 is SMNVEV (reference sequence). The CDR3 consists of 14 residues. Trimming removed 5 bases from V and 1 base from J; junction bases left unmatched: 2. The chain's CDR3 is CASSRQGSGNTIYF. DNA of the CDR3: TGTGCCAGCAGTAGACAGGGTTCTGGAAACACCATATATTTT.

This clone was seen a few times. The V and J genes are TRBV6-6 and TRBJ1-1, with D maybe TRBD1 (5 bases). This CDR3 has 15 residues. V was clipped by 7 bases and J by 0 bases, with 15 bases between them. CDR1 and CDR2 (germline): MNHNY, SVGAGI (reference sequence). The CDR3 bases are TGTGCCAGCAACGGTCCGGACAACTTGAACACTGAAGCTTTCTTT. Encoded protein: CASNGPDNLNTEAFF.

J is TRBJ2-2 and V is TRBV27; D might be TRBD1 (5 bases). V lost 4 bases and J 5 bases, leaving 11 bases between the germline ends. The CDR3 is 14 residues long. CDR1 and CDR2 from the germline V gene are MNHEY and SMNVEV (reference sequence). The CDR3 DNA is TGTGCCAGCAGTTCAACTCAGGGAACCGGGGAGCTGTTTTTT. Its protein product is CASSSTQGTGELFF.

This clone was recorded a few times. This rearrangement joins TRBV7-2 to TRBJ1-6, with TRBD1 matching over 7 bases. Germline V gene data show CDR1 as SGHTA and CDR2 as FQGNSA. The ends lost 5 bases at V and 7 bases at J; junction bases unmatched: 5. This CDR3 is 14 amino acids long. The CDR3 protein is CASSLGTANSPLHF. DNA for the CDR3: TGTGCCAGCAGCCTAGGGACAGCAAATTCACCCCTCCACTTT.

The rearrangement uses TRBV6-4 and TRBJ2-7; 12 nucleotides line up with TRBD1. Per germline, CDR1 MRHNA and CDR2 SNTAGT. V lost 5 bases, J lost 0 bases, and 5 bases stayed unmatched. The CDR3 loop spans 16 amino acids. The CDR3 coding sequence is TGTGCCAGCAGTTACGGGACAGGGGGCAGCTCCTACGAGCAGTACTTC. Protein sequence: CASSYGTGGSSYEQYF.

The genes are TRBV30 and TRBJ2-7, with TRBD1 identical over 11 bases. The CDR3 spans 13 residues. Germline V gives CDR1 GTSNPN, CDR2 SVGIG (reference sequence). V was clipped by 3 bases and J by 5 bases; unmatched bases: 3. CDR3 nucleotides: TGTGCCTGGAGGGACAGGGGGCTCAACGAGCAGTACTTC. It specifies CAWRDRGLNEQYF. The variable domain in full, completed from reference TRBV30 and TRBJ2-7, reads SQTIHQWPATLVQPVGSPLSLECTVEGTSNPNLYWYRQAAGRGLQLLFYSVGIGQISSEVPQNLSASRPQDRQFILSSKKLLLSDSGFYLCAWRDRGLNEQYFGPGTRLTVT.

This chain joins TRBV30 and TRBJ1-4, with D possibly matching TRBD1 (5 bases). This CDR3 region has 13 residues. Germline CDR1 reads GTSNPN; CDR2 reads SVGIG (reference sequence). Trimming cost V 4 bases and J 4 bases, with 10 bases left between them. The chain's CDR3 is CAWMGPNNEKLFF. The CDR3 DNA is TGTGCCTGGATGGGACCGAATAATGAAAAACTGTTTTTT. Full variable domain (missing parts from reference TRBV30 and TRBJ1-4): SQTIHQWPATLVQPVGSPLSLECTVEGTSNPNLYWYRQAAGRGLQLLFYSVGIGQISSEVPQNLSASRPQDRQFILSSKKLLLSDSGFYLCAWMGPNNEKLFFGSGTQLSVL.

This chain joins TRBV2 and TRBJ1-2; D ambiguous. CDR1 and CDR2 from the germline V gene are SNHLY and FYNNEI. The CDR3 length is 11 residues. Trimming shortened V by 2 bases and J by 4 bases, and 2 bases separated the two germline ends. CDR3 sequence: CASSELYGYTF. In DNA form, the CDR3 reads TGTGCCAGCAGTGAACTCTATGGCTACACCTTC.